The 2 T cell receptor beta chains presented below share a single source sample, sequenced in a study of beta chain features in type 1 diabetes. The sequenced template was cDNA made from the entire isolated RNA. Data came from immunoSEQ multiplex PCR; TCRdb stores just in-frame clones and leaves some out. The profile covers approximately 380,000 clones, with over 13% appearing a single time and about 0.019% taken by the ten largest. The sequenced material came from naive CD4+ T cells from blood. The receptors stem from a woman aged 18-35 years in good health.

This chain links TRBV29-1 with TRBJ1-2; no clear D. Per germline, CDR1 SQVTM and CDR2 ANQGSEA. Trimming took 7 bases from V and 1 from J, leaving 7 bases between them. The CDR3 runs to 11 residues. The CDR3: CSGSGNYGYTF. The CDR3 nucleotides read TGCAGCGGGAGCGGTAACTATGGCTACACCTTC.

The chain has TRBV4-2 and TRBJ2-1; 10 positions agree with TRBD2. Losses at the gene ends were 0 bases for V and 6 bases for J; bases not matched to a gene: 8. This CDR3 is built from 17 residues. Germline lookup yields CDR1 LGHNA and CDR2 YNFKEQ. The chain's CDR3 is CASSQDASGRVSNEQFF. The CDR3 DNA sequence: TGTGCCAGCAGCCAAGATGCTAGCGGGAGAGTGAGCAATGAGCAGTTCTTC.